Sequencing of this TCR beta chain was carried out in a study of T cells in localized non-small cell lung cancer. Findings and caveats of the study: Measurement of T cell clonality placed uninvolved adjacent lung highest, above the level in tumor. Appearing in adjacent lung were a median roughly 60 of the top 100 tumor clones. Overall survival was longer when the density of T cells in the blood was higher.

Germline CDR1 and CDR2: SGHRS and YFSETQ. This CDR3 is 15 amino acids long. The ends lost 3 bases at V and 4 bases at J; junction bases unmatched: 4. Profiling relied on immunoSEQ multiplex PCR, and the TCRdb table lists in-frame clones only, not all of them. The data contain about 48,000 clones, approximately 77% of them singletons. As for this clone: No antigen is known for it.

The source was peripheral blood, collected before any cancer treatment. The chain links TRBV5-1 to TRBJ2-2; 9 bases match TRBD1. The receptor was isolated from a man aged 40-75 years with stage I squamous cell lung carcinoma. The CDR3 DNA is TGCGCCAGCAGCTCGGACAGGGGCTTCACCGGGGAGCTGTTTTTT. Its translation: CASSSDRGFTGELFF. The whole variable domain, filled in from reference TRBV5-1 and TRBJ2-2, reads KAGVTQTPRYLIKTRGQQVTLSCSPISGHRSVSWYQQTPGQGLQFLFEYFSETQRNKGNFPGRFSGRQFSNSRSEMNVSTLELGDSALYLCASSSDRGFTGELFFGEGSRLTVL.